The T cell receptor beta chain described here comes from a study of CD8 T cells in Susac syndrome. The study's findings and limits: Individuals included in the TCR sequencing and HLA analysis were acknowledged by the study to be relatively few in number.

TCR beta sequencing was performed on blood CD8+ and CD4+ T cells. In the case of this clonotype: The antigen remains unidentified.

The germline V gene encodes CDR1 LNHDA and CDR2 SQIVND (reference sequence). This CDR3 region has 15 residues. The junction had 5 bases not matched to a gene; V was cut back by 4 bases and J by 4 bases. With random hexamers, reverse transcription was performed on about 0.5 to 1 ug of RNA. An immunoSEQ multiplex PCR amplified TCR beta CDR3 over 54 Vbeta and 13 Jbeta. TCRdb re-analysed the immunoSEQ multiplex PCR reads in MiXCR, keeping a single row per CDR3 protein. The sample records approximately 100,000 distinct CDR3 sequences, around 90% being singletons. The chain is built from TRBV19 and TRBJ2-2; 8 bases are shared with TRBD2. The specimen sequenced was CD4+ T cells from PBMCs. This TCR derives from a human donor in good health. CDR3 protein: CASSTLLAGTGELFF. CDR3 DNA: TGTGCCAGTAGTACTCTTCTAGCGGGCACCGGGGAGCTGTTTTTT.